Presented here are 29 T cell receptor beta chains from one specimen sequenced in a study of vaccination and CD4 T cells after COVID-19. The assay that was used to sequence DNA from cultured CD4+ T cells was the Oncomine TCR Beta short-read assay. MiXCR was run by TCRdb on the PCR reads, yielding one entry per CDR3 protein. The sample records 15,000 or so distinct CDR3 sequences, around 45% being singletons. Noted treatment: roughly ten-day PBMC culture with coronavirus spike peptide pools or control peptides (ViraFEST assay). Their recognized antigens are unknown. Source material: CD4+ T cells from blood, cultured in vitro. These receptor sequences come from a human donor who had recovered from COVID-19.

The genes are TRBV24-1 and TRBJ2-3; tentative D call: TRBD2 (5 bases). Germline values: CDR1 KGHDR, CDR2 SFDVKD. The CDR3 has 17 residues. Between the trimmed V and J ends, which lost 3 bases and 3 bases, there was a span of 18 bases. CDR3 residues: CATSDARRGLGTDTQYF. The DNA for the CDR3 is TGTGCCACCAGTGATGCACGGAGAGGGTTGGGGACAGATACGCAGTATTTT.

The rearrangement joins TRBV20-1 to TRBJ1-1, with D perhaps TRBD1 (6 bases). Deletions cut 8 bases from V and 0 bases from J, with 13 bases between. CDR1 is DFQATT and CDR2 is SNEGSKA in the germline V gene (reference sequence). The CDR3 runs 13 residues. CDR3 DNA: TGCAGTACTCCAGGGGTCCTGAACACTGAAGCTTTCTTT. Its protein is CSTPGVLNTEAFF.

This rearrangement joins TRBV20-1 to TRBJ1-1; D is undetermined. V lost 1 base and J lost 4, with 16 bases in between. The CDR3 sequence is 15 residues long. Germline values: CDR1 DFQATT, CDR2 SNEGSKA (reference sequence). The CDR3 DNA sequence: TGCAGTGCTAGAGCCCCCGAAGCGTCACGCACTGAAGCTTTCTTT. Translating gives CSARAPEASRTEAFF.

V gene TRBV4-1 combines with J gene TRBJ2-7; 10 bases map to TRBD2. CDR3 size: 21 residues. V shed 0 bases, J shed 3 bases, and the junction held 20 bases outside the gene matches. Looked up from germline, CDR1 is MGHRA and CDR2 is YSYEKL. Here the CDR3 reads CASSQEQGGTSDYATSYEQYF. Here the CDR3 DNA reads TGCGCCAGCAGCCAAGAGCAGGGGGGGACTAGCGACTATGCCACAAGCTACGAGCAGTACTTC.

V gene TRBV15 combines with J gene TRBJ2-1, with a possible D match to TRBD2 (7 bases). Trimming pared 0 bases from V and 9 bases from J, leaving 12 bases between. This CDR3 is 14 amino acids long. CDR1 and CDR2 from the germline V gene are LNHNV and YYDKDF (reference sequence). CDR3 residues: CATSRDFGGREQFF. The CDR3 DNA sequence: TGTGCCACCAGCAGAGATTTCGGGGGGCGTGAGCAGTTCTTC.

This clonotype turned up a few times. The chain carries TRBV6-5 and TRBJ1-6, with a possible D match to TRBD1 (5 bases). The V end lost 2 bases, the J end lost 17 bases, and 19 bases lay between the germline ends. The CDR3 sequence is 14 residues long. CDR1 is MNHEY, CDR2 SVGAGI, per germline. DNA for the CDR3: TGTGCCAGCAGTTACGATGGCAGGGCGGGTGAAGTCCACTTT. This translates into CASSYDGRAGEVHF.

This clonotype has more than one count but fewer than ten. This chain uses TRBV2 with TRBJ1-2; TRBD1 might be the D (6 bases). Germline V gene sequence: CDR1 SNHLY, CDR2 FYNNEI. The CDR3 runs 15 residues. V was clipped by 6 bases and J by 2 bases, with 16 bases between them. CDR3 sequence (DNA): TGTGCCAGCAGCGCGAGACAGGAAGAGAACTATGGCTACACCTTC. Translation gives CASSARQEENYGYTF.

Relative to its sample, this clonotype is medium-sized. This chain links TRBV5-1 with TRBJ1-2; D may be TRBD1 (6 bases). Trimming cost V 1 base and J 1 base, with 17 bases left between them. The germline V gene has CDR1 SGHRS and CDR2 YFSETQ. This CDR3 contains 17 residues. DNA of the CDR3: TGCGCCAGCAGCTTGTCCACCGGGACATCCAGTAACTATGGCTACACCTTC. Amino acid sequence: CASSLSTGTSSNYGYTF.

This chain connects TRBV12-3 or TRBV12-4 to TRBJ2-7; a weak D match, TRBD1 (5 bases). This CDR3 is built from 11 residues. V lost 2 bases and J 7 bases, leaving 6 bases between the germline ends. The CDR3 bases are TGTGCCAGCAGTTTAAGGGGTGAGCAGTACTTC. Its translation is CASSLRGEQYF.

The V gene is TRBV25-1, the J gene TRBJ2-2; no clear D. V shed 3 bases and J shed 5 bases, with 4 bases lying between them. CDR3 length equals 12 residues. CDR1 MGHDK and CDR2 SYGVNS come from the germline V gene. In DNA form, the CDR3 reads TGTGCCAGCAGTGAGATAACCGGGGAGCTGTTTTTT. Its translation: CASSEITGELFF.

This clonotype occurred a few times. The chain carries TRBV7-8 and TRBJ1-1, with D possibly being TRBD1 (5 bases). Germline V gene sequence: CDR1 SGHVS, CDR2 FQNEAQ. V was shortened by 1 base and J by 0 bases, with 9 bases between the two germline ends. The length of the CDR3 is 15 residues. The CDR3 spells CASSLVDSMNTEAFF. In DNA, the CDR3 is TGTGCCAGCAGCTTAGTTGACAGTATGAACACTGAAGCTTTCTTT.

In its sample, this clonotype was seen a few times. The rearrangement uses TRBV2 and TRBJ2-2, with D perhaps TRBD1 (6 bases). With 6 bases removed from V and 5 bases from J, the gap between germline ends came to 13 bases. Germline loops: CDR1 SNHLY, CDR2 FYNNEI. The CDR3 is 14 amino acids. For the CDR3, the DNA is TGTGCCAGCAGCCATTTAACAGGGACCGGGGAGCTGTTTTTT. As protein: CASSHLTGTGELFF. The entire variable domain, with the rest obtained from reference TRBV2 and TRBJ2-2, is as follows: EPEVTQTPSHQVTQMGQEVILRCVPISNHLYFYWYRQILGQKVEFLVSFYNNEISEKSEIFDDQFSVERPDGSNFTLKIRSTKLEDSAMYFCASSHLTGTGELFFGEGSRLTVL.

The chain has TRBV4-1 and TRBJ2-6; D call uncertain. The CDR3 extends over 19 amino acids. Trimming shortened V by 4 bases and J by 3 bases, and 22 bases separated the two germline ends. Per the germline V gene, CDR1 is MGHRA and CDR2 is YSYEKL. The chain's CDR3 is CASSPIGSQDPGGANVLTF. DNA for the CDR3: TGCGCCAGCAGCCCGATCGGAAGCCAGGACCCGGGTGGGGCCAACGTCCTGACTTTC.

This clonotype occurred a few times. The rearrangement uses TRBV6-5 and TRBJ2-5, with TRBD2 matching 9 bases. The J segment lost 5 bases and the V segment lost 2 bases, leaving 6 bases of the junction unmatched. The CDR3 consists of 15 residues. Germline lookup yields CDR1 MNHEY and CDR2 SVGAGI. Here the CDR3 DNA reads TGTGCCAGCAGTTACAGCGGGGGGCAGGGGGAGACCCAGTACTTC. Encoded protein: CASSYSGGQGETQYF.

In this sample, this clonotype turned up once. The chain combines TRBV18 with TRBJ2-2; D call uncertain. Trimming shortened V by 1 base and J by 6 bases, and 12 bases separated the two germline ends. Germline V gene sequence: CDR1 KGHSH, CDR2 LQKENI. The CDR3 is made up of 15 amino acids. The CDR3 DNA follows: TGTGCCAGCTCACCACAACCAGGCGTGGCCGGGGAGCTGTTTTTT. It is translated as CASSPQPGVAGELFF.

The gene calls are TRBV5-6 and TRBJ2-7; 8 nucleotides match TRBD1. The CDR3 has 15 residues. In germline, CDR1 is SGHDT, CDR2 YYEEEE. Trimming removed 2 bases from V and 3 bases from J; junction bases left unmatched: 7. The CDR3, as DNA: TGTGCCAGCAGCTTACTGGACAGGGACCACTACGAGCAGTACTTC. Translating gives CASSLLDRDHYEQYF.

V is TRBV28 and J is TRBJ2-7, with a weak D call TRBD1 (6 bases). There are 14 residues in the CDR3. CDR1 MDHEN and CDR2 SYDVKM come from the germline V gene. V was trimmed by 6 bases and J by 0 bases, leaving 12 bases between them. The CDR3 here is CASRLGQSSYEQYF. The CDR3 coding sequence is TGTGCCAGCAGACTCGGACAGAGCTCCTACGAGCAGTACTTC. The full variable domain, in which reference TRBV28 and TRBJ2-7 provide the parts outside the CDR3, is DVKVTQSSRYLVKRTGEKVFLECVQDMDHENMFWYRQDPGLGLRLIYFSYDVKMKEKGDIPEGYSVSREKKERFSLILESASTNQTSMYLCASRLGQSSYEQYFGPGTRLTVT.

The sample holds one count of this clonotype. The gene calls are TRBV6-1 and TRBJ2-1, with D possibly being TRBD1 (5 bases). V was trimmed by 6 bases and J by 3 bases, leaving 18 bases between them. CDR1 and CDR2 (germline): MNHNS, SASEGT. The CDR3 runs to 16 residues. The CDR3 bases are TGTGCCAGCAGGCCAGGAGTAGGGGCCCTCTACAATGAGCAGTTCTTC. Translating it yields CASRPGVGALYNEQFF.

V is TRBV18 and J is TRBJ1-5; D remains unclear. The CDR3 has 15 amino acids. Germline lookup yields CDR1 KGHSH and CDR2 LQKENI. Trimming removed 2 bases from V and 2 bases from J, with 10 bases in between. In nucleotides, the CDR3 is TGTGCCAGCTCACCAAAGTGGGTGGGCAATCAGCCCCAGCATTTT. Its protein is CASSPKWVGNQPQHF.

The genes are TRBV27 and TRBJ1-5; D is uncertain. Per germline, CDR1 MNHEY and CDR2 SMNVEV (reference sequence). This CDR3 is built from 14 residues. V was pared by 0 bases and J by 4 bases, with 7 bases between. The CDR3 DNA reads TGTGCCAGCAGTTTATCGTACAGAAATCAGCCCCAGCATTTT. The encoded protein is CASSLSYRNQPQHF.

The chain is built from TRBV15 and TRBJ2-1, with 8 positions matching TRBD2. CDR1 and CDR2 from the germline V gene are LNHNV and YYDKDF (reference sequence). This CDR3 region has 16 residues. Unmatched junction bases numbered 6, after V lost 0 bases and J lost 5 bases. Here the CDR3 DNA reads TGTGCCACCAGCAGAGAGGGAACTAGCGGAAACAATGAGCAGTTCTTC. The encoded protein is CATSREGTSGNNEQFF.

The sample holds a few counts of this clonotype. The chain joins TRBV4-1 to TRBJ1-5, with D unresolved. Germline-derived CDR1 and CDR2 are MGHRA and YSYEKL. CDR3 size: 16 residues. Trimming took off 2 bases at V and 4 bases at J, with 15 bases between the two ends. This CDR3 reads CASSQLLQVGNQPQHF. The DNA for the CDR3 is TGCGCCAGCAGCCAATTGCTTCAGGTGGGGAATCAGCCCCAGCATTTT.

The rearrangement joins TRBV25-1 to TRBJ1-1, with D unresolved. V was shortened by 6 bases and J by 4 bases, with 6 bases between the two germline ends. Per the germline V gene, CDR1 is MGHDK and CDR2 is SYGVNS. The CDR3 contains 11 residues. CDR3 sequence: CASRLFTEAFF. The CDR3, as DNA: TGTGCCAGCAGACTTTTCACTGAAGCTTTCTTT.

In DNA, the CDR3 is TGCAGTGCTAGAGATCTTGTAGGGGGTGACTATGGCTACACCTTC. Translated, it gives CSARDLVGGDYGYTF. This chain connects TRBV20-1 to TRBJ1-2; D possibly corresponds to TRBD1 (6 bases). This CDR3 has 15 residues. In germline, CDR1 is DFQATT, CDR2 SNEGSKA (reference sequence). Trimming took 0 bases from V and 3 from J, leaving 14 bases between them.

Sample share makes this clonotype medium-sized (0.01 to 0.1%). The chain links TRBV7-2 to TRBJ1-1; 9 nucleotides align to TRBD1. V shed 5 bases and J 4 bases; nucleotides not matched to a gene: 11. The CDR3 totals 16 residues. Germline CDR1 is SGHTA and CDR2 is FQGNSA. The CDR3 loop is CASSPVGTGLGTEAFF. DNA for the CDR3: TGTGCCAGCAGCCCCGTGGGGACAGGGTTGGGCACTGAAGCTTTCTTT.

The chain carries TRBV20-1 and TRBJ2-3, with 8 bases matching TRBD1. J was trimmed by 2 bases and V by 8 bases; bases with no gene match: 6. This CDR3 spans 13 amino acids. Germline loops: CDR1 DFQATT, CDR2 SNEGSKA (reference sequence). In DNA, the CDR3 is TGCAGTATAACAGGGGGGTACACAGATACGCAGTATTTT. Amino acid sequence: CSITGGYTDTQYF.

The rearrangement uses TRBV6-2 or TRBV6-3 and TRBJ2-5; no reliable D call. V dropped 7 bases and J dropped 2 bases, with 5 bases sitting between them. The CDR3 totals 11 residues. Germline values: CDR1 MNHEY, CDR2 SVGEGT. In nucleotides, the CDR3 is TGTGCCAGCACCGAACAAGAGACCCAGTACTTC. It yields the protein CASTEQETQYF.

The chain uses TRBV20-1 and TRBJ2-2; 7 bases are a match to TRBD1. The V gene end was trimmed by 1 base and the J gene end by 7 bases; junction bases not matched to a gene: 6. The CDR3 spans 14 residues. Germline V lookup: CDR1 DFQATT, CDR2 SNEGSKA (reference sequence). The CDR3 spells CSARAKGAYGELFF. The DNA of the CDR3 is TGCAGTGCTAGAGCGAAGGGGGCCTACGGGGAGCTGTTTTTT.

This clonotype was observed a few times. V usage is TRBV20-1 and J usage is TRBJ2-7, with TRBD1 as a possible D gene (6 bases). CDR1 is DFQATT, CDR2 SNEGSKA, per germline (reference sequence). Trimming pared 4 bases from V and 0 bases from J, leaving 22 bases between. This CDR3 spans 17 amino acids. Here the CDR3 DNA reads TGCAGTGCTACCCCTGGGGGACACCCGCATTTCTCCTACGAGCAGTACTTC. It yields the protein CSATPGGHPHFSYEQYF.